Detailed here is one TCR beta chain. This entry comes from a study of shared clonotypes between healthy human individuals. The CDR3 totals 18 residues. Germline loops: CDR1 SGHDT, CDR2 YYEEEE. J gave up 0 bases and V 4 bases, and 12 bases lay outside the gene matches. Method: immunoSEQ multiplex PCR; TCRdb's copy keeps in-frame clones and lacks some. The top ten clones hold around 1.5% of a sample with about a million clones, approximately 76% of them seen once. The V gene is TRBV5-6, the J gene TRBJ2-2; 7 bases are shared with TRBD1. Sequencing was done on a sample of memory CD4+ T cells sorted from blood. Subset here: CD45RA-negative fraction. The clonotype originates from a man younger than 35 in good health. The chain's CDR3 is CASSRWTGQPTNTGELFF. CDR3 sequence (DNA): TGTGCCAGCAGCCGCTGGACAGGCCAGCCCACGAACACCGGGGAGCTGTTTTTT.